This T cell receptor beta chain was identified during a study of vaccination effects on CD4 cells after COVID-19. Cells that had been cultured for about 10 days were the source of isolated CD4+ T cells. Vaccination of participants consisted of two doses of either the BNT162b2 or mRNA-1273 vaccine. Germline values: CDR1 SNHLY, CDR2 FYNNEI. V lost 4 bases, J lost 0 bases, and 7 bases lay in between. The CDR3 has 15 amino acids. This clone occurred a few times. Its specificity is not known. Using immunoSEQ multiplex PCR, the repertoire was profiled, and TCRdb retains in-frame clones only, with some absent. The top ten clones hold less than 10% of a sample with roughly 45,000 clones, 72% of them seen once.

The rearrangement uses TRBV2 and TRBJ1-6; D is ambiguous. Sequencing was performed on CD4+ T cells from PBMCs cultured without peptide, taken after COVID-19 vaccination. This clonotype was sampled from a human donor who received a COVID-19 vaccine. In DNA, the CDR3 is TGTGCCAGCAGTGCAGAAAGCTCCTATAATTCACCCCTCCACTTT. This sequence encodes CASSAESSYNSPLHF. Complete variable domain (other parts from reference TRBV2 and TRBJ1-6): EPEVTQTPSHQVTQMGQEVILRCVPISNHLYFYWYRQILGQKVEFLVSFYNNEISEKSEIFDDQFSVERPDGSNFTLKIRSTKLEDSAMYFCASSAESSYNSPLHFGNGTRLTVT.